This entry concerns a single TCR beta chain. Antigen unknown. Prominent immunodeficiency with autoinflammation defined PRAID. The length of the CDR3 is 15 residues. Trimming took 2 bases from V and 7 from J; bases not matched to a gene: 1. In germline, CDR1 is MNHEY, CDR2 SMNVEV (reference sequence). These data belong to a study of stem cell transplantation in POMP-related autoinflammatory disease. Study context: Defective thymoproteasomes were hypothesized to impair CD8+ T-cell positive selection. CD8+ T cells were low and CD4+ cells naive-skewed before transplant.

Study results and caveats: PRAID patients trended toward lower TRB diversity and higher clonality in all analyzed T-cell subsets. Unique TRB V-J gene pairings were limited in number in patients with PRAID.

Data came from immunoSEQ multiplex PCR; TCRdb stores just in-frame clones and leaves some out. The sample lists roughly 10,000 clones, about 87% occurring once. This TCR was recovered from a human donor with POMP-related autoinflammation and immune dysregulation (PRAID). The sequenced sample was CD8+ T cells from PBMCs, obtained before stem cell transplantation. J is TRBJ2-1 and V is TRBV27; TRBD2 matches at 14 bases. CDR3 residues: CASSLGTSGGNEQFF. The CDR3, as DNA: TGTGCCAGCAGTTTAGGGACTAGCGGGGGAAATGAGCAGTTCTTC.